This T cell receptor (beta chain) was profiled in a study of regulatory T cells in long-lasting Graves disease. Study results and limitations: More public clonotypes were shared by persistent patients (around 2,800) than by new patients (fewer than 1,000).

Germline loops: CDR1 LNHDA, CDR2 SQIVND (reference sequence). Deletions cut 5 bases from V and 9 bases from J, with 8 bases between. There are 12 residues in the CDR3. This clonotype was counted only a few times. Antigen unknown. Time point described: persistent/refractory GD, antithyroid drugs over 5 years with positive TRAb. RNA extracted from PBMCs served as the sequencing template. Assembly of TCR beta libraries relied on iRepertoire HTBI primers together with Arm-PCR of CDR3 regions. TCRdb processed the multiplex PCR reads anew with MiXCR; each CDR3 protein has one entry. The sample consists of under 500,000 distinct CDR3 sequences, less than 25% of them appearing once.

The sequence was obtained from a female donor with Graves disease. The starting material was peripheral blood mononuclear cells (PBMCs), obtained when the disease was refractory, from a patient treated with antithyroid drugs. The chain employs TRBV19 and TRBJ1-6; tentative D call: TRBD1 (6 bases). CDR3 sequence: CASSVRGSPLHF. In DNA form, the CDR3 reads TGTGCCAGTAGTGTCAGGGGTTCACCCCTCCACTTT.